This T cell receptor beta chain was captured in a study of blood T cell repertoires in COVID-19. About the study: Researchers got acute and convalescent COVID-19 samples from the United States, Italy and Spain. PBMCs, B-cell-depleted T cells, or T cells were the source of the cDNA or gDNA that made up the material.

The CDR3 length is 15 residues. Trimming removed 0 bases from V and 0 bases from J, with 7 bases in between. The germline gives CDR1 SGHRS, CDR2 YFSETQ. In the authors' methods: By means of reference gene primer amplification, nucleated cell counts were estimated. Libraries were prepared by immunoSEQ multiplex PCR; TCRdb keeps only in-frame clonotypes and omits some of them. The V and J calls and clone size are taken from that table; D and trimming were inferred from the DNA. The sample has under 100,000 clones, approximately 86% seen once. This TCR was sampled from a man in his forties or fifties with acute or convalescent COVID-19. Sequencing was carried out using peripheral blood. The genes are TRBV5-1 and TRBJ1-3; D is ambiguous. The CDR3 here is CASSLVADSGNTIYF. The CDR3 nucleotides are TGCGCCAGCAGCTTGGTGGCAGACTCTGGAAACACCATATATTTT.